This T cell receptor (beta chain) was identified in a study of T cell responses to AZD1222 COVID-19 vaccine. The table came from immunoSEQ multiplex PCR; TCRdb's copy has only in-frame clones and leaves some out. The sample shows some 130,000 clones, 75% to 85% of them seen only once. General study findings and limits: The study sampled repertoires only after the peak T cell response. Unmutated variant regions are reportedly the target of nearly half of TCRs that are spike-specific.

Per germline, CDR1 LNHDA and CDR2 SQIVND (reference sequence). This CDR3 is 13 amino acids long. V was shortened by 3 bases and J by 5 bases, with 10 bases between the two germline ends. Regarding this clone: Its antigen remains unidentified. This same CDR3 is encoded by further DNA sequences in the sample.

The chain recombines TRBV19 with TRBJ1-2, with a tentative D call TRBD1 (5 bases). The clonotype was recovered from an adult who received the MenACWY meningococcal vaccine as a control. Sequenced here: peripheral blood, sampled 28 days after the second dose of the MenACWY control vaccine. CDR3 region: CASSISGAYGYTF. The CDR3 DNA reads as TGTGCCAGTAGTATTTCCGGGGCGTATGGCTACACCTTC.